The 12 T cell receptor beta chains presented below share a single source sample, sequenced in a study of shared clonotypes between healthy human individuals. TCRdb keeps only in-frame clones here, not all; method: immunoSEQ multiplex PCR. The table records about 2.4 million clones, approximately 93% of them present only once. Sequencing was carried out using naive CD4+ T cells from PBMCs. Noted subset: CD45RA+ positively selected. These TCRs come from a young man in good health. Some clones in this sample may be carry-over from other donors' samples.

The chain is built from TRBV29-1 and TRBJ2-2; D is uncertain. V gave up 8 bases and J gave up 3 bases, with 16 bases separating them. Germline-derived CDR1 and CDR2 are SQVTM and ANQGSEA. This CDR3 comprises 14 residues. In DNA, the CDR3 is TGCAGCATACGGAAAGAACTGTACACCGGGGAGCTGTTTTTT. Translating gives CSIRKELYTGELFF.

This chain links TRBV5-1 with TRBJ2-7, with 11 bases identical to TRBD1. The CDR3 is 17 amino acids. The V gene's germline CDR1 is SGHRS and CDR2 YFSETQ. Trimming at V came to 0 bases and at J to 5 bases, leaving 10 bases not matched to a gene. The DNA for the CDR3 is TGCGCCAGCAGCTTGGGTACATGGACAGGGGGCTCTCACGAGCAGTACTTC. This gives the protein CASSLGTWTGGSHEQYF.

This rearrangement joins TRBV6-1 to TRBJ1-2; D uncertain. The CDR3 is made up of 10 amino acids. Looked up from germline, CDR1 is MNHNS and CDR2 is SASEGT. Trimming stripped 5 bases from V and 7 bases from J, with 5 bases between. The CDR3 nucleotides are TGTGCCAGCAGTTCGGTTGGCTACACCTTC. Amino acids: CASSSVGYTF.

The rearrangement uses TRBV5-1 and TRBJ2-2; D is possibly TRBD1 or TRBD2 (6 bases each). Trimming cost V 1 base and J 2 bases, with 12 bases left between them. Germline CDR1 SGHRS, CDR2 YFSETQ. CDR3 length equals 16 residues. CDR3 nucleotides: TGCGCCAGCAGCTTGCGGGGGACACCAAACACCGGGGAGCTGTTTTTT. Residues: CASSLRGTPNTGELFF.

The chain couples TRBV2 to TRBJ2-1, with D perhaps assigned TRBD1 or TRBD2 (5 bases each). The CDR3 is made up of 13 amino acids. CDR1 is SNHLY and CDR2 is FYNNEI in the germline V gene. Trimming removed 4 bases from V and 7 bases from J, with 11 bases in between. The CDR3 DNA sequence: TGTGCCAGCAGTGTCAGGGAGAGGAATGAGCAGTTCTTC. It encodes CASSVRERNEQFF.

The count of this clone is one. This chain uses TRBV19 with TRBJ2-7, with 7 bases aligning to TRBD1. Losses at the gene ends were 3 bases for V and 1 base for J; bases not matched to a gene: 6. The germline CDR1 and CDR2 sequences are LNHDA and SQIVND (reference sequence). The CDR3 totals 15 residues. Here the CDR3 reads CASSIRRTGSYEQYF. CDR3 bases: TGTGCCAGTAGTATCCGCCGGACAGGATCCTACGAGCAGTACTTC. Supplemented by reference TRBV19 and TRBJ2-7, the full variable domain reads DGGITQSPKYLFRKEGQNVTLSCEQNLNHDAMYWYRQDPGQGLRLIYYSQIVNDFQKGDIAEGYSVSREKKESFPLTVTSAQKNPTAFYLCASSIRRTGSYEQYFGPGTRLTVT.

This sequence joins TRBV5-1 and TRBJ1-4, with 7 bases matching TRBD1. J gave up 7 bases and V 1 base, and 7 bases lay outside the gene matches. The germline V gene encodes CDR1 SGHRS and CDR2 YFSETQ. CDR3 length equals 15 residues. The CDR3 sequence: CASSLSGGGGEKLFF. The CDR3 DNA reads as TGCGCCAGCAGCTTGTCAGGAGGGGGCGGTGAAAAACTGTTTTTT.

The rearrangement links TRBV7-9 to TRBJ2-2; D gene uncertain. The ends were cut back, 5 bases at V and 5 bases at J, with 9 bases in the middle. The germline gives CDR1 SEHNR, CDR2 FQNEAQ (reference sequence). This CDR3 contains 13 residues. The CDR3 nucleotides read TGTGCCAGCAGCCGTGTAGAGACCGGGGAGCTGTTTTTT. Translating it yields CASSRVETGELFF. Complete variable domain (other parts from reference TRBV7-9 and TRBJ2-2): DTGVSQNPRHKITKRGQNVTFRCDPISEHNRLYWYRQTLGQGPEFLTYFQNEAQLEKSRLLSDRFSAERPKGSFSTLEIQRTEQGDSAMYLCASSRVETGELFFGEGSRLTVL.

The V gene is TRBV5-4, the J gene TRBJ2-5; possible D gene TRBD2, 6 bases. V was pared by 0 bases and J by 4 bases, with 13 bases between. The CDR3 spans 15 residues. Germline values: CDR1 SGHNT, CDR2 YYREEE (reference sequence). CDR3 DNA sequence: TGTGCCAGCAGCTTGGCGGGAGCCCTCGGAGAGACCCAGTACTTC. Protein product: CASSLAGALGETQYF. Together with reference TRBV5-4 and TRBJ2-5, the CDR3 gives the full variable domain: ETGVTQSPTHLIKTRGQQVTLRCSSQSGHNTVSWYQQALGQGPQFIFQYYREEENGRGNFPPRFSGLQFPNYSSELNVNALELDDSALYLCASSLAGALGETQYFGPGTRLLVL.

The J gene is TRBJ1-4, the V gene TRBV28, with TRBD1 identical over 7 bases. Germline loops: CDR1 MDHEN, CDR2 SYDVKM. V dropped 5 bases and J dropped 8; count of bases not matched to a gene: 11. The CDR3 totals 15 residues. The CDR3 reads CASSPYTTGLEKLFF. The CDR3, as DNA: TGTGCCAGCAGTCCGTATACGACAGGGTTGGAAAAACTGTTTTTT.

The chain couples TRBV5-4 to TRBJ2-3; TRBD2 agrees at 8 bases. Germline lookup yields CDR1 SGHNT and CDR2 YYREEE (reference sequence). Unmatched junction bases numbered 10, after V lost 7 bases and J lost 3 bases. This CDR3 is built from 15 residues. The CDR3 reads CASQPAGGETDTQYF. In nucleotides, the CDR3 is TGTGCCAGCCAACCCGCGGGGGGTGAAACAGATACGCAGTATTTT.

The chain is built from TRBV28 and TRBJ2-2, with unresolved D. V gave up 3 bases and J gave up 0 bases, with 8 bases separating them. The CDR3 has 15 amino acids. Germline-derived CDR1 and CDR2 are MDHEN and SYDVKM. In nucleotides, the CDR3 is TGTGCCAGCAGTTTCTTCCAAGCGAACACCGGGGAGCTGTTTTTT. Protein product: CASSFFQANTGELFF.